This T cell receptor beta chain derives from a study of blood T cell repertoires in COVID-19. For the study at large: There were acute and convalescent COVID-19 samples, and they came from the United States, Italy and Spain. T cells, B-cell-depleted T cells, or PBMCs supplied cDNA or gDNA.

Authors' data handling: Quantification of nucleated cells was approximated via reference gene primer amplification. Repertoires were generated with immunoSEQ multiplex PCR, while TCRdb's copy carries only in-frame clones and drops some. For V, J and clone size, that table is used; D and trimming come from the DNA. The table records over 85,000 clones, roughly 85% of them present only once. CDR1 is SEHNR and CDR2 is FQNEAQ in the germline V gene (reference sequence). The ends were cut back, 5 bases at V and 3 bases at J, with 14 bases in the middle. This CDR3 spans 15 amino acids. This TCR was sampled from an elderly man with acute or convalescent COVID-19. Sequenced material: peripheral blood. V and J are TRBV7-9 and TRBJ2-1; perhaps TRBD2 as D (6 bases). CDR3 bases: TGTGCCAGCAGCCCCATCTTGCGGGACTACAATGAGCAGTTCTTC. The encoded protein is CASSPILRDYNEQFF.